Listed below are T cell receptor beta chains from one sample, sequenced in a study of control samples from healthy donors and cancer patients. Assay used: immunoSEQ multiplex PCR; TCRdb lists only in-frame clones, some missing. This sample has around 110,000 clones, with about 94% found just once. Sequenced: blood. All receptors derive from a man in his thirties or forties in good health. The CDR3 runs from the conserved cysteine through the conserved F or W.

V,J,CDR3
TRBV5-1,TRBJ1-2,CASSLAGDDGYGYTF
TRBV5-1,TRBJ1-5,CASSLDGSSNQPQHF
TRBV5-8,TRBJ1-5,CASSLGGSNQPQHF
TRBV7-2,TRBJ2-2,CASTPKGLAGGGTGELFF
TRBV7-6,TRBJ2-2,CASSPDAQHGELFF
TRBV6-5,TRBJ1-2,CASAARGRHYGYTF
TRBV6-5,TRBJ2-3,CASSSAIPIDTQYF
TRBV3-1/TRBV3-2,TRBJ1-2,CASSLDGVNGYTF
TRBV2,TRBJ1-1,CASSERKTANTEAFF
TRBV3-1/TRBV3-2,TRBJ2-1,CASSRGGQLLYNEQFF
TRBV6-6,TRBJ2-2,CASSSRTGTNTGELFF
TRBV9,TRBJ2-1,CASSVGSYNEQFF
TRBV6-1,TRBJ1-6,CASSERHGMDWSPLHF
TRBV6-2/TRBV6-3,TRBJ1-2,CASSYSGPENYGYTF
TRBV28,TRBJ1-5,CASSPSGSFYSNQPQHF
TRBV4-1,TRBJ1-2,CASSTIRGPGNGYTF
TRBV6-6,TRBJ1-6,CAVRPGLNSPLHF
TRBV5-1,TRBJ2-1,CASSFSGSYNEQFF
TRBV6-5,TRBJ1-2,CASSSPADNYGYTF
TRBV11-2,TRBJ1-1,CASSLGPGNTEAFF
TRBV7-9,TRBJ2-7,CASSLAGTGYEQYF
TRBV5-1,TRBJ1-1,CASSLGGTGYAFF
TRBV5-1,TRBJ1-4,CASSLGGASVLEKLFF
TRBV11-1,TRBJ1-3,CASSEQNTIYF
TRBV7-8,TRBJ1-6,CASSLEDARSNSPLHF
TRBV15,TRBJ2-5,CATSSGEKETQYF
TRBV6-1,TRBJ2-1,CASSGPGTSGGPSYNEQFF
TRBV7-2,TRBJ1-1,CASSSKDRGLAEAFF
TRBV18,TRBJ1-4,CASSPRRANEKLFF
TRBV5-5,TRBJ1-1,CASSLVGRGGFTEAFF
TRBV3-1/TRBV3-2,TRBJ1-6,CASSQAAGPGGSPLHF
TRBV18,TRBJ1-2,CASSPQQNGRGRDGYTF
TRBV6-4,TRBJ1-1,CASSQDRGAEAFF
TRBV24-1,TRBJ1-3,CATSDLSGNTIYF
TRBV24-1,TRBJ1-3,CATSEPGPGNTIYF
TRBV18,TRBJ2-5,CASSSLRAQGRQETQYF
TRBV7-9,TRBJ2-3,CASSPRSDRVTDTQYF